This is a list of T cell receptor beta chains from one sample in a study of blood T cell repertoires in COVID-19. Libraries were prepared by immunoSEQ multiplex PCR; TCRdb keeps only in-frame clonotypes and omits some of them. This sample has more than 250,000 clones, with 70% to 90% found just once. Sequenced input: peripheral blood. These receptors all come from a woman aged 25 to 45 with COVID-19, enrolled during active disease. Both conserved end residues are part of each CDR3.

v_gene,j_gene,CDR3aa
TRBV4-2,TRBJ1-2,CASSPADRANYGYTF
TRBV2,TRBJ2-2,CASTGTATGELFF
TRBV28,TRBJ1-6,CASSLRNSPLHF
TRBV6-5,TRBJ2-5,CASSRGGSQETQYF
TRBV18,TRBJ2-2,CASSPPGQAGGELFF
TRBV2,TRBJ1-2,CASSDTRGQNYGYTF
TRBV6-5,TRBJ2-5,CASSYTFGETQYF
TRBV7-3,TRBJ2-3,CASSLTSRGGPDTQYF
TRBV11-3,TRBJ2-2,CASSTSGSEANTGELFF
TRBV30,TRBJ1-3,CAVAGSSGNTIYF
TRBV6-2/TRBV6-3,TRBJ1-2,CASSYQIGYGYTF
TRBV27,TRBJ1-1,CASRLGSDRSAEAFF
TRBV6-4,TRBJ2-1,CASSDNSGESNEQFF
TRBV7-9,TRBJ2-5,CASSLGLTAGETQYF
TRBV9,TRBJ2-2,CASSVVGNRNTGELFF
TRBV28,TRBJ1-4,CASSSRDRGEKLFF
TRBV6-2/TRBV6-3,TRBJ2-3,CASSYSEAESTDTQYF
TRBV30,TRBJ1-6,CAWRTGGNSPLHF
TRBV6-5,TRBJ2-7,CASSYSGQGIHEQYF
TRBV7-6,TRBJ1-2,CASSLGTGMAYGYTF
TRBV19,TRBJ2-7,CASSIYPEDSHEQYF
TRBV7-8,TRBJ1-3,CASSLGTGSGNTIYF
TRBV19,TRBJ1-5,CASSISSGSNQPQHF
TRBV5-4,TRBJ2-5,CASSLGYFQETQYF
TRBV11-3,TRBJ1-1,CASSSRLPEAFF
TRBV6-5,TRBJ2-1,CASSLQGFGSNEQFF
TRBV6-5,TRBJ1-1,CASSQNRGLNTEAFF
TRBV5-4,TRBJ2-6,CATNRGGTSGANVLTF
TRBV24-1,TRBJ2-3,CATSDPAGEGTDTQYF
TRBV3-1/TRBV3-2,TRBJ2-3,CASSLGLAGARYF
TRBV5-1,TRBJ1-3,CASSLEPGPGNTIYF
TRBV24-1,TRBJ2-2,CATRSPGAGKTGELFF
TRBV5-4,TRBJ1-1,CASSPPPGQNTEAFF
TRBV7-7,TRBJ1-2,CASSCGLRTLRSWDGYTF
TRBV5-5,TRBJ2-5,CASSLIALASRRETQYF
TRBV21-1,TRBJ2-4,CASSKRWAQAVAKNIQYF
TRBV3-1/TRBV3-2,TRBJ2-2,CASSSIARTSAGELFF
TRBV19,TRBJ2-7,CASSLTSGGEQYF
TRBV7-2,TRBJ2-1,CASSSGQGANEQFF
TRBV28,TRBJ2-1,CASSVPGTSGYNEQFF
TRBV3-1/TRBV3-2,TRBJ2-2,CASSQVTEVFF
TRBV11-2,TRBJ2-1,CASSPNYNEQFF
TRBV7-9,TRBJ1-1,CASSASASDTEAFF
TRBV5-1,TRBJ2-2,CASSLFPGLNTGELFF
TRBV5-1,TRBJ2-3,CASRTGADTQYF
TRBV21-1,TRBJ2-2,CASGDRGTNTGELFF
TRBV2,TRBJ2-5,CASSGGEEQETQYF
TRBV9,TRBJ2-7,CASSPRGSYEQYF
TRBV18,TRBJ1-1,CASSKQGMNTEAFF
TRBV7-2,TRBJ2-7,CASSLETGGTGRQYF
TRBV7-8,TRBJ2-1,CASSSDRGRRYNEQFF
TRBV28,TRBJ2-1,CASSFWVAGLSYNEQFF
TRBV25-1,TRBJ1-1,CASSESWNRQGNTEAFF
TRBV3-1/TRBV3-2,TRBJ2-1,CASRPSGASYNEQFF
TRBV5-1,TRBJ2-1,CASSSGLAGGPSYNEQFF
TRBV5-5,TRBJ1-5,CASSWGTGFQPQHF
TRBV21-1,TRBJ2-3,CASSKVRSSGGAKRCTDTQYF
TRBV7-9,TRBJ2-7,CASSFSLEQYF
TRBV10-1,TRBJ1-1,CASSEFGGWTEAFF
TRBV6-2/TRBV6-3,TRBJ1-2,CASSYGQGGNYGYTF